This T cell receptor beta chain was recovered during a study of shared clonotypes between healthy human individuals. Study-wide background: For every donor, three CD4 naive, three CD4 memory, two CD8 naive and one CD8 memory plates were used. The study's findings and limits: It was expected that sequencing depth would affect clonotype sharing among donors.

Comments on this clone: The antigen is undetermined.

The donor cohort consisted entirely of Caucasian adults residing in Nashville, Tennessee. In the authors' methods: From ImmunoSEQ came sequences covering only the junction and carrying no quality scores, so filtering differed. Clones were sequenced by immunoSEQ multiplex PCR, and TCRdb holds only the in-frame ones, with some missing. Clone size and the V and J calls come from that table; the DNA yielded D and trimming. Of 2,500,000 or so clones listed, around nine tenths are singletons. This CDR3 is built from 17 residues. Germline trimming cut 3 bases from V and 1 base from J; bases unmatched to any gene: 10. Looked up from germline, CDR1 is SGHTS and CDR2 is YDEGEE.

The sequencing sample was made of naive CD4+ T cells sorted from blood. As for subset: CD45RA+ positively selected. The sequence derives from a man between 18 and 35 years old in good health. The chain joins TRBV5-8 to TRBJ2-1, with 7 bases matching TRBD1. In DNA form, the CDR3 reads TGTGCCAGCAGCTACCGCCGCACAGGGGTATCCTACAATGAGCAGTTCTTC. The encoded protein is CASSYRRTGVSYNEQFF.